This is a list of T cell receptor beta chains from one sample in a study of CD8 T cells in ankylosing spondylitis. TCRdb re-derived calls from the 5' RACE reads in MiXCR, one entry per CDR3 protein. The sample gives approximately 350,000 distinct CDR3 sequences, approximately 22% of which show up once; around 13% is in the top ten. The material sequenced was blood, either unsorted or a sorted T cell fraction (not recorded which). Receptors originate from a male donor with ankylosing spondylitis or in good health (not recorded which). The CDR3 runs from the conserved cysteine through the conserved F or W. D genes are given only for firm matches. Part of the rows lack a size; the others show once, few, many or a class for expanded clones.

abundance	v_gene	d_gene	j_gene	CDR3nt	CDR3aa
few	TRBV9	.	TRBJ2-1	TGTGCCAGCAGCGTTGACGGGACTCACGACGGTGAGCAGTTCTTC	CASSVDGTHDGEQFF
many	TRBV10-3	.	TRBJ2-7	TGTGCCATCACCGACGGGGGCTCCTACGAGCAGTACTTC	CAITDGGSYEQYF
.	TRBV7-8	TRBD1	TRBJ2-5	TGTGCCAGCAGCAGACCCGGGACAGGGTTCCAAGAGACCCAGTACTTC	CASSRPGTGFQETQYF
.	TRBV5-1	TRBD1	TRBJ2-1	TGCGCCAGCAGCTTGGCCCCAACGACAGGGGGCGGTGAGCAGTTCTTC	CASSLAPTTGGGEQFF
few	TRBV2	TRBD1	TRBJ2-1	TGTGCCAGCGGGGGACAGGGGTGGCATGAGCAGTTCTTC	CASGGQGWHEQFF
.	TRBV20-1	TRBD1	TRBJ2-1	TGCAGTGCTAGGTCCGACAGGGGGCTGGATGAGCAGTTCTTC	CSARSDRGLDEQFF
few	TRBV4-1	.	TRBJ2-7	TGCGCCAGCAGCCCCAGTGCAGATAGCTCCTACGAGCAGTACTTC	CASSPSADSSYEQYF
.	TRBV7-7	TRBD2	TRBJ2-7	TGTGCCAGCAGCTTTACCGGGGGGGCTGAGCAGTACTTC	CASSFTGGAEQYF
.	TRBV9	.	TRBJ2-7	TGTGCCAGCAGCCCCCCGGCAGGGGAGGCCTACGAGCAGTACTTC	CASSPPAGEAYEQYF
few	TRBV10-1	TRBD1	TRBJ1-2	TGCGCCAGCCCCCAGATTGCGGACAGGGCCAACTATGGCTACACCTTC	CASPQIADRANYGYTF
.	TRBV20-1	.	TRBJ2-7	TGCAGTGCTAGACCCAGGGCCACCTACGAGCAGTACTTC	CSARPRATYEQYF
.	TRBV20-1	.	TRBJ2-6	TGCAGTGCTAGAGATGTGACCCAGTCTGGGGCCAACGTCCTGACTTTC	CSARDVTQSGANVLTF
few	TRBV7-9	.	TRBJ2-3	TGTGCCAGCAGCCCGAGGACACGGAGCACAGATACGCAGTATTTT	CASSPRTRSTDTQYF
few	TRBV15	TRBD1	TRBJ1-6	TGTGCCACCAGCAAGGAACTGGGGACAGGGCATTCACCCCTCCACTTT	CATSKELGTGHSPLHF
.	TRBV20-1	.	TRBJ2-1	TGCAGTGCTTGGGGCATACCTGAGCAGTTCTTC	CSAWGIPEQFF
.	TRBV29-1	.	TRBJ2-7	TGCAGCGTTGTTCCGGGGGATACCTACGAGCAGTACTTC	CSVVPGDTYEQYF
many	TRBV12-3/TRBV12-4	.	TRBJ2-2	TGTGCCAGCAGTCCCAGGGCCGGGGAGCTGTTTTTT	CASSPRAGELFF
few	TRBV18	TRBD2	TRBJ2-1	TGTGCCAGCTCGCCAACACTAAGCGGGGGGCGAGGTGAGCAGTTCTTC	CASSPTLSGGRGEQFF
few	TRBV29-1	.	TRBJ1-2	TGCAGCGTTGAATGGGCGGGGGGATTCTATGGCTACACCTTC	CSVEWAGGFYGYTF
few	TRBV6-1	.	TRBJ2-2	TGTGCCAGCAGCTCACTACCTACCGGGGAGCTGTTTTTT	CASSSLPTGELFF
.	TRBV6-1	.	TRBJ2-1	TGTGCCAGCAGCCTCTTGCTTGTGGGGGCTTCCTACAATGAGCAGTTCTTC	CASSLLLVGASYNEQFF
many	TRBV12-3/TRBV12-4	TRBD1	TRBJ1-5	TGTGCCAGCACCTCTCGGGACAGGGGCAATGACCCCCAGCATTTT	CASTSRDRGNDPQHF
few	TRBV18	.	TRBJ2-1	TGTGCCAGCTCACCACCGCGGAGTGAGCAGTTCTTC	CASSPPRSEQFF
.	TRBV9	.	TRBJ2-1	TGTGCCAGCAGCGTATCCTGGGGGCCCAACAATGAGCAGTTCTTC	CASSVSWGPNNEQFF
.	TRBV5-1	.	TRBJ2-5	TGCGCCAGCAGCTCATGGGGGTTCCAAGAGACCCAGTACTTC	CASSSWGFQETQYF
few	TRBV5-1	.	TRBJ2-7	TGCGCCAGCAGCTTTTTCCTCGCCTACGAGCAGTACTTC	CASSFFLAYEQYF
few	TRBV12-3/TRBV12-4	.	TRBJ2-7	TGTGCCAGCAGTGAGTACCTGACCTACGAGCAGTACTTC	CASSEYLTYEQYF
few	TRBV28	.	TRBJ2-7	TGTGCCAGCAGTCTAGACACCACTTACTCCTACGAGCAGTACTTC	CASSLDTTYSYEQYF
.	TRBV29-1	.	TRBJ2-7	TGCAGCGCTCTTACGGGTAGGTCCTACGAGCAGTACTTC	CSALTGRSYEQYF
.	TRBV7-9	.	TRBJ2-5	TGTGCCAGCAGCTTAGGTGGGGGGCCAAAAGAGACCCAGTACTTC	CASSLGGGPKETQYF
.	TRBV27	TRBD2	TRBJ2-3	TGTGCCAGCAGTCCCGGGCTAGCGGGGTTAGATACGCAGTATTTT	CASSPGLAGLDTQYF
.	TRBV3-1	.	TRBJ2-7	TGTGCCAGCAGCCCCCGGGACCTGGGCTACGAGCAGTACTTC	CASSPRDLGYEQYF
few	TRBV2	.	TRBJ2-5	TGTGCCAGCATGCGAGACAAGACCCAGTACTTC	CASMRDKTQYF
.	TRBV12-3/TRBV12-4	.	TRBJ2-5	TGTGCCAGCAGTTCAGGGAGCACGGGTCCTTACTTC	CASSSGSTGPYF
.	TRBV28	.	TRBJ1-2	TGTGCCAGCAGTCCCCCAGGTGGGGGAGGCTATGGCTACACCTTC	CASSPPGGGGYGYTF
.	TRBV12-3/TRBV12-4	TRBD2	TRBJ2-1	TGTGCCAGCAGTCCGCCCGGGACTAGCGGGGTAAATGAGCAGTTCTTC	CASSPPGTSGVNEQFF
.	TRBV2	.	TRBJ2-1	TGTGCCAGCACCCGGACCAGCCGGGACTCCTACAATGAGCAGTTCTTC	CASTRTSRDSYNEQFF
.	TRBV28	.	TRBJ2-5	TGTGCCAGCCCCATTCCGGGGGCAGGGGACGGGACCCAGTACTTC	CASPIPGAGDGTQYF
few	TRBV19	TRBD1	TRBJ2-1	TGTGCCAGTAGTATCTTCCAGGGGGCTTTGGATGAGCAGTTCTTC	CASSIFQGALDEQFF
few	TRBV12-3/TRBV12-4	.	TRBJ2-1	TGTGCCAGCAGTCTAAGGACGGACTCCTACAATGAGCAGTTCTTC	CASSLRTDSYNEQFF
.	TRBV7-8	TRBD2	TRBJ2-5	TGTGCCAGCAGCTTCTTAGCGGGGTCAGGCCCCAAGGAGACCCAGTACTTC	CASSFLAGSGPKETQYF
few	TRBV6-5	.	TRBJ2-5	TGTGCCAGCAGTTACTCACGGGCCGGCAACCGTAAAGAGACCCAGTACTTC	CASSYSRAGNRKETQYF
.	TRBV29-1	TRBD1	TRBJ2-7	TGCAGCGTCAATGGACAGGGAGAAAACGGATACGAGCAGTACTTC	CSVNGQGENGYEQYF
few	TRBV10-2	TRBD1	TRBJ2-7	TGCGCCAGCAGTGATATCAGGGACAGCTGGGAGCAGTACTTC	CASSDIRDSWEQYF
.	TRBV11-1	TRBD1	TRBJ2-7	TGTGCCAGCAGCTTAACCACATCACGACAGGGGAAACTTTCCTACGAGCAGTACTTC	CASSLTTSRQGKLSYEQYF
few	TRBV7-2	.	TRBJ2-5	TGTGCCAGCAGCCAGACGGGATATAAAGAGACCCAGTACTTC	CASSQTGYKETQYF
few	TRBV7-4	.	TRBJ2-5	TGTGCCAGCCGCTCTAAGGGGACCCCCACAACCCAAGAGACCCAGTACTTC	CASRSKGTPTTQETQYF
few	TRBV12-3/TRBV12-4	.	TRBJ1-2	TGTGCCAGCAGTCCCGAATTGGATTTTTATGGCTACACCTTC	CASSPELDFYGYTF
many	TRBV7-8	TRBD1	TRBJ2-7	TGTGCCAGCAGCTTACTTGGACAGGGGGCGCTGGAGCAGTACTTC	CASSLLGQGALEQYF
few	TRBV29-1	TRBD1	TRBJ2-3	TGCAGCGTTGAGAGGACAGGGCTCACAGATACGCAGTATTTT	CSVERTGLTDTQYF
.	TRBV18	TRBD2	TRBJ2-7	TGTGCCAGCTCACCAAGCGGAGCGGGGGGAGTGGACGAGCAGTACTTC	CASSPSGAGGVDEQYF
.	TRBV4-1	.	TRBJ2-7	TGCGCCAGCAGCCAAGATCCGGCAGGTGACTACGAGCAGTACTTC	CASSQDPAGDYEQYF
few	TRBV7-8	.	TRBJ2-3	TGTGCCAGCAGCTATTACGGCGGGACAACAGATACGCAGTATTTT	CASSYYGGTTDTQYF
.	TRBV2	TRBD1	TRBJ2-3	TGTGCCATCAGTCCCTCCGACAGGGGGTTGTTCGGCACAGATACGCAGTATTTT	CAISPSDRGLFGTDTQYF
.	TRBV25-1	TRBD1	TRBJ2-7	TGTGCCAGCAGTGGCCCGGACAGGCCCTACGAGCAGTACTTC	CASSGPDRPYEQYF
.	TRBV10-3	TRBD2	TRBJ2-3	TGTGCCATCAGTGGCCGGGAGGGCACAGATACGCAGTATTTT	CAISGREGTDTQYF
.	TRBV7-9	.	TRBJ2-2	TGTGCCAGCAGCAGCCCCGAAAGCCACGGGGAGCTGTTTTTT	CASSSPESHGELFF